The T cell receptor (beta chain) under discussion was sequenced for a study of memory CD4+ T cells and cytomegalovirus serostatus. The data were produced by immunoSEQ multiplex PCR, yet TCRdb's version contains in-frame clones alone and is incomplete. The sample shows about 61,000 clones, roughly 75% of them seen only once. Single viable CD3+CD4+CD8-CD45RO+ cells were sorted as the memory CD4+ T cells. Germline loops: CDR1 SNHLY, CDR2 FYNNEI. This CDR3 has 13 residues. The ends were cut back, 9 bases at V and 1 base at J, with 7 bases in the middle. Sequencing used memory CD4+ T cells from blood. The J gene is TRBJ2-6, the V gene TRBV2; D is undetermined. The TCR sequence derives from an adult in good health and CMV-seronegative. Some clones in this sample may be carry-over from other donors' samples. The CDR3 loop reads CARRGSGANVLTF. CDR3 sequence (DNA): TGTGCCAGGAGAGGTTCTGGGGCCAACGTCCTGACTTTC.